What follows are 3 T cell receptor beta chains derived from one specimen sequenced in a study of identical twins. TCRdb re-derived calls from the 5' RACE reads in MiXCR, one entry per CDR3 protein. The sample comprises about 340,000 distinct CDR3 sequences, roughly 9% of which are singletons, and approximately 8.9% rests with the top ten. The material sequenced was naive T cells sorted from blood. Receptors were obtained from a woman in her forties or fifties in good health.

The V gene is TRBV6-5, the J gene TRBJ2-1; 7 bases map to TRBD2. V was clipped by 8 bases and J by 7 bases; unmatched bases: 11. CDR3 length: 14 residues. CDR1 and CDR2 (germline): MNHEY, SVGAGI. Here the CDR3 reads CASFGSGIVNEQFF. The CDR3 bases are TGTGCCAGCTTCGGAAGCGGGATAGTGAATGAGCAGTTCTTC.

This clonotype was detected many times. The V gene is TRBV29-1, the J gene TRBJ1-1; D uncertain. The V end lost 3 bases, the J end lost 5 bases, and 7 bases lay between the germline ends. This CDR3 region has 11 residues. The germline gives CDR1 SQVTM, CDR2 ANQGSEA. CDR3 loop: CSVEVETEAFF. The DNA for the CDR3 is TGCAGCGTTGAGGTGGAGACTGAAGCTTTCTTT.

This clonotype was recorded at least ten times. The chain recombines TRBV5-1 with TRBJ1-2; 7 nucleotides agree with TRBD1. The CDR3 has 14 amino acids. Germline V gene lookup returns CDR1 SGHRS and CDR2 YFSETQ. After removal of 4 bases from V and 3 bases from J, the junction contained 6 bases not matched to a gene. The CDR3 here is CASSTGAVDYGYTF. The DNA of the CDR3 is TGCGCCAGCAGCACAGGGGCGGTGGACTATGGCTACACCTTC.